The sequence of this TCR beta chain was determined in a study of CD8 T cells in ankylosing spondylitis. Study-level findings and limits: Typical of ankylosing spondylitis blood, it appeared, was a TCR beta motif of about eight highly homologous variants.

This clonotype has just a few counts. What it recognizes is unknown. Using its own MiXCR run on the 5' RACE reads, TCRdb lists one record per CDR3 protein. The table records roughly 370,000 distinct CDR3 sequences, around 20% of them present only once. The germline CDR1 and CDR2 sequences are DFQATT and SNEGSKA (reference sequence). The CDR3 runs 13 residues. Trimming took off 8 bases at V and 1 base at J, with 13 bases between the two ends. This clonotype originated in a male donor with ankylosing spondylitis. This chain links TRBV20-1 with TRBJ2-3; no definite D call. Specimen: blood, either unsorted or a sorted T cell fraction (not recorded which). CDR3 sequence: CSPDPSGTDTQYF. CDR3 DNA: TGCAGTCCGGACCCGTCGGGCACAGATACGCAGTATTTT.